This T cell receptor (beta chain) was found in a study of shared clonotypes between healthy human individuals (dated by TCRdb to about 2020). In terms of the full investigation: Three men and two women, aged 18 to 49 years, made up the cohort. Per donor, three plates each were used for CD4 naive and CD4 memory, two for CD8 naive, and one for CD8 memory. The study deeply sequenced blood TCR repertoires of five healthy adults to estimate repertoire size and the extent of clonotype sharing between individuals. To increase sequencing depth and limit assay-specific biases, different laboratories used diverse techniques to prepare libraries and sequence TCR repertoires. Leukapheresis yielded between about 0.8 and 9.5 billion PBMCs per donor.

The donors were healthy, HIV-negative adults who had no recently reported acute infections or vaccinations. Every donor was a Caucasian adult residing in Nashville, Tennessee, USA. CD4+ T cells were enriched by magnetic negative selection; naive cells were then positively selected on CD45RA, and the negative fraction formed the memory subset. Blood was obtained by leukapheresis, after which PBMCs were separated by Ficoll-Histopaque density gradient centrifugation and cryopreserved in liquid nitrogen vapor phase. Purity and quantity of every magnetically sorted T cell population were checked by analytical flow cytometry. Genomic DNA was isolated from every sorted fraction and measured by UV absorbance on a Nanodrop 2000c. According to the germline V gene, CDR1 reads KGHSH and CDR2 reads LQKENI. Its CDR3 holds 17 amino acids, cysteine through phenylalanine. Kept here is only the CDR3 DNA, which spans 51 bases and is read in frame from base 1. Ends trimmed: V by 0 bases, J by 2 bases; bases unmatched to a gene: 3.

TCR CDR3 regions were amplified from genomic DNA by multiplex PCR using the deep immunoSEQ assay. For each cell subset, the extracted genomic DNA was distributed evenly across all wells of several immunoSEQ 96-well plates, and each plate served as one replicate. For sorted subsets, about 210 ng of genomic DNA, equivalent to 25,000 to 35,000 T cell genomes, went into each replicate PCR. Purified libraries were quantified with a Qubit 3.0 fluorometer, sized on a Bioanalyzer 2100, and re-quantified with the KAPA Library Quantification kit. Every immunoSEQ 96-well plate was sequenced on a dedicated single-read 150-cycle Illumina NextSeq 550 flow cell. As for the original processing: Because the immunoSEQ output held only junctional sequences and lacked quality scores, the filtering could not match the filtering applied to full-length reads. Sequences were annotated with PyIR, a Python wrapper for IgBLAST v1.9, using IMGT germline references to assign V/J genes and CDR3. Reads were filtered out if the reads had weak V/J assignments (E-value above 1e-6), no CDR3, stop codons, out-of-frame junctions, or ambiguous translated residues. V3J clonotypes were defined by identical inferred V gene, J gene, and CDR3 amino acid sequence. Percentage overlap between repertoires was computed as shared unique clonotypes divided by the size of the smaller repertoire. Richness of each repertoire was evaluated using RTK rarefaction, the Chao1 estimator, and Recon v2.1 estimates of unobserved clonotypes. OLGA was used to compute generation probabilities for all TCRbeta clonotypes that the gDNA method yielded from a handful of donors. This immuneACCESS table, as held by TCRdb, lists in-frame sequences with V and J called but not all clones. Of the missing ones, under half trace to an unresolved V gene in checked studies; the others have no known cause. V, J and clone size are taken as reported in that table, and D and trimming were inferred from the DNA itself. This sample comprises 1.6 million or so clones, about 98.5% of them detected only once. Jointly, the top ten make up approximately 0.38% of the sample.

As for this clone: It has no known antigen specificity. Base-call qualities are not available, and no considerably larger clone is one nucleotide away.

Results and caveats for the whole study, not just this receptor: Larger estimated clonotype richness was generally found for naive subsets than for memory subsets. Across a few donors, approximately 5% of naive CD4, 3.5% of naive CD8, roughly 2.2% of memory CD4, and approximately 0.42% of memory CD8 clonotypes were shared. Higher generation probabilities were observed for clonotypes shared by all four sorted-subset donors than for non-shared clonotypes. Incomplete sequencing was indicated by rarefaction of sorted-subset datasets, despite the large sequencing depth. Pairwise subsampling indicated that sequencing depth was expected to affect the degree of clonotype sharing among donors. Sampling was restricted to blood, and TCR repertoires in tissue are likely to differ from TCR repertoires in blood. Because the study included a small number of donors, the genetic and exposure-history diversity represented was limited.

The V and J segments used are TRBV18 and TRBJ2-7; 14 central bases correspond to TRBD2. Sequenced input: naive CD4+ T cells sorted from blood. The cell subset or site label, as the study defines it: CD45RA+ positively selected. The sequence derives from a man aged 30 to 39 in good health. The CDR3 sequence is CASSPPSGLAGAYEQYF. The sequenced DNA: TGTGCCAGCTCACCACCGTCGGGACTAGCGGGAGCCTACGAGCAGTACTTC. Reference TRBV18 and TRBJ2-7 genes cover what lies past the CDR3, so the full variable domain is NAGVMQNPRHLVRRRGQEARLRCSPMKGHSHVYWYRQLPEEGLKFMVYLQKENIIDESGMPKERFSAEFPKEGPSILRIQQVVRGDSAAYFCASSPPSGLAGAYEQYFGPGTRLTVT.